The rows below give T cell receptor beta chains drawn from one sample of a study of cytomegalovirus exposure and HLA in healthy donors. Clones were sequenced by immunoSEQ multiplex PCR, and TCRdb holds only the in-frame ones, with some missing. The sample contains 150,000 or so clones, 75% to 90% of which appear only once. The sequenced sample consisted of PBMCs. These receptors were collected from a woman under 30 in good health and CMV-seropositive. The CDR3 runs from the conserved cysteine through the conserved F or W. D genes are given only for firm matches. Clone size is not always given. Where it is, it says once, few, many or a class for expanded clones.

clone size	J gene	D gene	V gene	CDR3 DNA	CDR3 protein
NA	TRBJ2-7	TRBD1	TRBV2	TGTGCCAGCAAGATTGGAACAGGGGGCAGGGTATCCTACGAGCAGTACTTC	CASKIGTGGRVSYEQYF
NA	TRBJ1-1	NA	TRBV2	TGTGCCAGCAGAGGAGAATCGACAGGGAACACTGAAGCTTTCTTT	CASRGESTGNTEAFF
NA	TRBJ2-3	TRBD2	TRBV28	TGTGCCAGCAGAGGACTAGCGGGGGCCTCTACAGATACGCAGTATTTT	CASRGLAGASTDTQYF
NA	TRBJ2-7	NA	TRBV7-2	TGTGCCAGCAGCGCGGGACGGGGATGGGACGAGCAGTACTTC	CASSAGRGWDEQYF
NA	TRBJ1-3	NA	TRBV27	TGTGCCAGCAGTTTGGAGGGCAACTCTGGAAACACCATATATTTT	CASSLEGNSGNTIYF
NA	TRBJ1-2	NA	TRBV6-5	TGTGCCAGCGGGGCAGGGGCAACCTATGGCTACACCTTC	CASGAGATYGYTF
few	TRBJ2-3	TRBD2	TRBV9	TGTGCCAGCAGCGTAGCGGGGGGGCCCGTAGATACGCAGTATTTT	CASSVAGGPVDTQYF
NA	TRBJ1-3	NA	TRBV6-1	TGTGCCAGCACCACTCGAGGGCAGTTTGGAAACACCATATATTTT	CASTTRGQFGNTIYF
NA	TRBJ1-2	NA	TRBV6-5	TGTGCCAGCAGAGTTTGGGGCAGGGTAGACTATGGCTACACCTTC	CASRVWGRVDYGYTF
NA	TRBJ2-7	NA	TRBV5-1	TGCGCCAGCAGCTTGTTTCCAGGCTTGGGCGAGCAGTACTTC	CASSLFPGLGEQYF
NA	TRBJ2-2	TRBD2	TRBV7-8	TGTGCCAGCAGCCTGACTAGCTTGAGCACCGGGGAGCTGTTTTTT	CASSLTSLSTGELFF
NA	TRBJ2-2	NA	TRBV5-8	TGTGCCAGCAGCTTGTTGCGGGGCACGAACACCGGGGAGCTGTTTTTT	CASSLLRGTNTGELFF
NA	TRBJ1-2	NA	TRBV27	TGTGCCAGCAGTCCCCCCAGGGGCGGCTACACCTTC	CASSPPRGGYTF
NA	TRBJ1-2	NA	TRBV5-1	TGCGCCAGCAGAATCGGGATAGACTATGGCTACACCTTC	CASRIGIDYGYTF
NA	TRBJ1-2	TRBD1	TRBV11-2	TGTGCCAGCAGCTCACAGGGGATGGATAACTATGGCTACACCTTC	CASSSQGMDNYGYTF
NA	TRBJ1-2	NA	TRBV5-4	TGTGCCAGCGCGGGCAGGAACTATGGCTACACCTTC	CASAGRNYGYTF
NA	TRBJ1-5	NA	TRBV5-1	TGCGCCAGCAGCTTGGGGGGCAGTTACAATCAGCCCCAGCATTTT	CASSLGGSYNQPQHF
NA	TRBJ1-4	TRBD1	TRBV28	TGTGCCAGCAGCGCTACAGGGGCGACTAATGAAAAACTGTTTTTT	CASSATGATNEKLFF
NA	TRBJ2-3	TRBD2	TRBV7-8	TGTGCCAGCAGCTTGAGCGGGGGGGCCCCCACAGATACGCAGTATTTT	CASSLSGGAPTDTQYF
NA	TRBJ1-2	TRBD1	TRBV6-5	TGTGCCAGCAGCCCCGGGACAGGGGGTTATGGCTACACCTTC	CASSPGTGGYGYTF
NA	TRBJ2-1	TRBD2	TRBV9	TGTGCCAGCAGCGTTCGACTAGCGGGGGGGCACAATGAGCAGTTCTTC	CASSVRLAGGHNEQFF
NA	TRBJ2-3	TRBD2	TRBV5-4	TGTGCCAGCAGACCCGCACTAGCGGCACTCCCTTCTAGCACAGATACGCAGTATTTT	CASRPALAALPSSTDTQYF
NA	TRBJ2-7	NA	TRBV14	TGTGCCAGCAGCCAAGAAAGGTTCGCCAGGGCTTACGAGCAGTACTTC	CASSQERFARAYEQYF
NA	TRBJ1-2	NA	TRBV18	TGTGCCAGCTCATCGCGGGATCCACGAAGAGGCTACACCTTC	CASSSRDPRRGYTF
NA	TRBJ1-5	NA	TRBV5-4	TGTGCCAGCAGCGCACAAAATCAGCCCCAGCATTTT	CASSAQNQPQHF
NA	TRBJ2-3	NA	TRBV5-1	TGCGCCAGCAGCTTGGGGCTACAATCCCGGGAAGCCCGCACAGATACGCAGTATTTT	CASSLGLQSREARTDTQYF
NA	TRBJ1-5	NA	TRBV30	TGTGCCTGGAGACAGGGATCCAATCAGCCCCAGCATTTT	CAWRQGSNQPQHF
NA	TRBJ1-1	NA	TRBV28	TGTGCCAGCAGTTTATGGGCAGGAATGAACACTGAAGCTTTCTTT	CASSLWAGMNTEAFF
NA	TRBJ2-1	NA	TRBV21-1	TGTGCCAGCAGCACCCCCATCGAACAGGGTCGTGAGCAGTTCTTC	CASSTPIEQGREQFF
NA	TRBJ2-5	NA	TRBV6-5	TGTGCCAGCAGTCGAGCGGGCCCGAGGCGGGAGACCCAGTACTTC	CASSRAGPRRETQYF
NA	TRBJ2-3	TRBD2	TRBV5-4	TGTGCCAGCAGCTTGGGGGGACTAGCGGGGGCCAGGAGCACAGATACGCAGTATTTT	CASSLGGLAGARSTDTQYF
NA	TRBJ2-2	NA	TRBV4-1	TGCGCCAGCAGCCAAGGTTGGGGAGACACCGGGGAGCTGTTTTTT	CASSQGWGDTGELFF
NA	TRBJ2-7	NA	TRBV9	TGTGCCAGCAGCTTGGGTGTGCGCGCGGTCGAGCAGTACTTC	CASSLGVRAVEQYF
NA	TRBJ2-7	NA	TRBV6-1	TGTGCCAGCAGTGAGACGAGGGGGGGCGTGAATCTCGAGCAGTACTTC	CASSETRGGVNLEQYF
once	TRBJ2-7	TRBD1	TRBV2	TGTGCCAGCAGTGAAGCGCTTCTGACAGGGCCTCTCTACGAGCAGTACTTC	CASSEALLTGPLYEQYF
NA	TRBJ1-2	TRBD1	TRBV5-4	TGTGCCAGCAGCTCTCCGGGACAGGGGGCTGTCTATGGCTACACCTTC	CASSSPGQGAVYGYTF
NA	TRBJ1-2	NA	TRBV18	TGTGCCAGCTCAACAGCAGGTCTCTATGGCTACACCTTC	CASSTAGLYGYTF
few	TRBJ2-3	TRBD2	TRBV28	TGTGCCAGCAGTCAAGCGGGGGGCACAGATACGCAGTATTTT	CASSQAGGTDTQYF
NA	TRBJ1-1	NA	TRBV10-3	TGTGCCATCAGCTCCCAAGCGGGGAACACTGAAGCTTTCTTT	CAISSQAGNTEAFF
NA	TRBJ2-7	TRBD1	TRBV5-1	TGCGCCAGCAGCCTTGGGACCGGGACAGGGCCCTACGAGCAGTACTTC	CASSLGTGTGPYEQYF
NA	TRBJ2-7	TRBD1	TRBV5-5	TGTGCCAGCAGCTGGACCTCCGGGACAGGGGACTCCTACGAGCAGTACTTC	CASSWTSGTGDSYEQYF
NA	TRBJ1-6	TRBD1	TRBV29-1	TGCAGCGTTGGGGGACAGGGAAATTCACCCCTCCACTTT	CSVGGQGNSPLHF
NA	TRBJ2-5	NA	TRBV30	TGTGCCTGGCGGCAGGGGAGTGCGGAGACCCAGTACTTC	CAWRQGSAETQYF
NA	TRBJ2-7	NA	TRBV27	TGTGCCAGCAGTTTAGCCAGCTCCTACGAGCAGTACTTC	CASSLASSYEQYF
NA	TRBJ2-7	TRBD1	TRBV2	TGTGCCAGCAGTGGGGCCGGGACAGGGGGCTTCTACGAGCAGTACTTC	CASSGAGTGGFYEQYF
NA	TRBJ2-1	NA	TRBV7-6	TGTGCCAGCAGCCACCGGGACACAGCCTACAATGAGCAGTTCTTC	CASSHRDTAYNEQFF
once	TRBJ2-1	TRBD1	TRBV7-8	TGTGCCAGCAGCGATCCGGGACAGGGGATTTCCAATGAGCAGTTCTTC	CASSDPGQGISNEQFF
NA	TRBJ2-3	TRBD1	TRBV28	TGTGCCAGCAGTTTACAGGGGGCGATTTCCACAGATACGCAGTATTTT	CASSLQGAISTDTQYF
NA	TRBJ2-1	TRBD1	TRBV27	TGTGCCAGCAGTCCCATAGGTGACAGGGGATTAGGCAATGAGCAGTTCTTC	CASSPIGDRGLGNEQFF
NA	TRBJ1-6	NA	TRBV18	TGTGCCAGCTCACGAGACACAGGGTATAATTCACCCCTCCACTTT	CASSRDTGYNSPLHF